This T cell receptor (beta chain) was obtained from a study of blood T cells in healthy people across ages. Study summary: The capture of about one barcoded beta molecule per two T cells was achieved by template switching.

Remarks on this clonotype: The antigen is unknown.

Study results and caveats: For the donors, CMV status was unknown and possibly confounded expanded clonotype changes.

A sample-barcoded 5' primer and a J-beta primer mix were used in a second PCR of roughly 7 to 11 cycles. Each cDNA was tagged by a template-switch adaptor containing 12 random nucleotides. Via MiXCR, TCRdb re-called the 5' RACE reads, giving one row per CDR3 protein. This table has roughly 790,000 distinct CDR3 sequences, more than 40% appearing once. Trimming took 6 bases from V and 0 from J; bases not matched to a gene: 5. This CDR3 has 15 residues. Germline V CDR1 and CDR2: LNHDA, SQIVND (reference sequence). The gene calls are TRBV19 and TRBJ2-1, with TRBD2 identical over 7 bases. The receptor was derived from a woman in her fifties or sixties in good health. The specimen sequenced was blood. The CDR3 reads CASRERGLSYNEQFF. The CDR3 DNA reads TGTGCCAGTAGAGAGCGGGGACTCTCCTACAATGAGCAGTTCTTC. Full variable domain (remainder filled in from reference TRBV19 and TRBJ2-1): DGGITQSPKYLFRKEGQNVTLSCEQNLNHDAMYWYRQDPGQGLRLIYYSQIVNDFQKGDIAEGYSVSREKKESFPLTVTSAQKNPTAFYLCASRERGLSYNEQFFGPGTRLTVL.